The rows below give T cell receptor beta chains drawn from one sample of a study of graft-versus-host responses after intestinal transplantation. TCRdb keeps only in-frame clones here, not all; method: immunoSEQ multiplex PCR. The repertoire holds about 57,000 clones, with around 90% as singletons. The input for sequencing was PBMCs, taken 26 days after transplant. The receptors stem from a human patient who received an intestinal transplant, so some T cells may come from the graft donor. CDR3s include the opening cysteine and the closing phenylalanine or tryptophan. Each record gives: clone size, V gene, J gene, D gene, CDR3 protein, CDR3 DNA. D genes are given only for firm matches. Expanded clones are given a class, and other clones once, few, many or no size at all.

size: NA; V: TRBV18; J: TRBJ1-2; D: TRBD1; CDR3: CASSPSGDSYGYTF; DNA: TGTGCCAGCTCACCGTCAGGGGACAGTTATGGCTACACCTTC
size: NA; V: TRBV30; J: TRBJ1-5; D: TRBD1; CDR3: CAWSAFPPPGTANQPQHF; DNA: TGTGCCTGGAGTGCCTTCCCCCCTCCCGGGACAGCCAATCAGCCCCAGCATTTT
size: NA; V: TRBV4-2; J: TRBJ2-7; D: TRBD2; CDR3: CASSQDPLAGSNEQYF; DNA: TGTGCCAGCAGCCAAGACCCACTAGCGGGGAGCAACGAGCAGTACTTC
size: NA; V: TRBV4-1; J: TRBJ2-3; D: TRBD1; CDR3: CASSPRTDRGTDTQYF; DNA: TGCGCCAGCAGCCCCCGAACCGACAGGGGCACAGATACGCAGTATTTT
size: NA; V: TRBV27; J: TRBJ2-5; D: NA; CDR3: CASSSAGLGQETQYF; DNA: TGTGCCAGCAGTAGTGCGGGGCTTGGACAAGAGACCCAGTACTTC
size: NA; V: TRBV5-1; J: TRBJ1-1; D: TRBD1; CDR3: CASSLVGTVNTEAFF; DNA: TGCGCCAGCAGCTTGGTGGGGACAGTGAACACTGAAGCTTTCTTT
size: NA; V: TRBV5-1; J: TRBJ2-7; D: NA; CDR3: CASSLEYSDIGHF; DNA: TGCGCCAGCAGCTTGGAATATTCGGACATCGGGCACTTC
size: NA; V: TRBV5-1; J: TRBJ2-2; D: NA; CDR3: CASSTGPGAGYTGELFF; DNA: TGCGCCAGCAGCACGGGCCCTGGGGCCGGGTATACGGGGGAGCTGTTTTTT
size: NA; V: TRBV2; J: TRBJ2-7; D: NA; CDR3: CASGTGANYDEQYF; DNA: TGTGCCAGCGGAACGGGAGCGAATTATGACGAGCAGTACTTC
size: once; V: TRBV27; J: TRBJ1-2; D: TRBD1; CDR3: CASSQYGQGYGYTF; DNA: TGTGCCAGCAGCCAATATGGACAGGGCTATGGCTACACCTTC
size: once; V: TRBV27; J: TRBJ2-5; D: TRBD2; CDR3: CASSYSGGGETQYF; DNA: TGTGCCAGCAGTTATAGCGGGGGGGGAGAGACCCAGTACTTC
size: NA; V: TRBV5-1; J: TRBJ1-1; D: TRBD1; CDR3: CASSSGTGGTEAFF; DNA: TGCGCCAGCAGCTCCGGGACAGGGGGCACTGAAGCTTTCTTT
size: NA; V: TRBV28; J: TRBJ1-1; D: NA; CDR3: CASSFDVDMNTEAFF; DNA: TGTGCCAGCAGTTTTGATGTCGACATGAACACTGAAGCTTTCTTT
size: NA; V: TRBV29-1; J: TRBJ2-1; D: TRBD2; CDR3: CSVGREVNEQFF; DNA: TGCAGCGTTGGGCGGGAGGTCAATGAGCAGTTCTTC
size: NA; V: TRBV29-1; J: TRBJ1-2; D: TRBD1; CDR3: CSVPSRGQGLNYGYTF; DNA: TGCAGCGTTCCCTCTCGGGGACAGGGCCTTAACTATGGCTACACCTTC
size: once; V: TRBV5-4; J: TRBJ2-7; D: NA; CDR3: CASSSFGGKKSYEQYF; DNA: TGTGCCAGCAGCAGTTTCGGCGGGAAGAAATCCTACGAGCAGTACTTC
size: NA; V: TRBV27; J: TRBJ2-1; D: NA; CDR3: CASTSGGAGANEQFF; DNA: TGTGCCAGCACCTCAGGGGGAGCGGGGGCTAATGAGCAGTTCTTC
size: NA; V: TRBV6-1; J: TRBJ1-5; D: NA; CDR3: CASIKPGQPQHF; DNA: TGTGCCAGCATCAAGCCTGGTCAGCCCCAGCATTTT
size: NA; V: TRBV15; J: TRBJ1-4; D: NA; CDR3: CATSSAGKLFF; DNA: TGTGCCACCAGCAGTGCAGGAAAACTGTTTTTT
size: NA; V: TRBV2; J: TRBJ1-1; D: NA; CDR3: CASSELLEAFF; DNA: TGTGCCAGCAGTGAACTACTTGAAGCTTTCTTT
size: NA; V: TRBV6-5; J: TRBJ1-1; D: NA; CDR3: CASSPGRGNTEAFF; DNA: TGTGCCAGCAGTCCCGGACGGGGAAATACTGAAGCTTTCTTT
size: NA; V: TRBV15; J: TRBJ2-1; D: NA; CDR3: CATSRDHSSYNEQFF; DNA: TGTGCCACCAGCAGAGATCACAGCTCCTACAATGAGCAGTTCTTC
size: NA; V: TRBV6-5; J: TRBJ2-1; D: TRBD2; CDR3: CASVSRGSYNEQFF; DNA: TGTGCCAGCGTCTCGCGGGGGTCCTACAATGAGCAGTTCTTC
size: NA; V: TRBV5-3; J: TRBJ1-1; D: NA; CDR3: CARRVQGEGTEAFF; DNA: TGTGCCAGAAGAGTACAGGGAGAAGGCACTGAAGCTTTCTTT
size: NA; V: TRBV14; J: TRBJ2-1; D: TRBD2; CDR3: CASSQDMRLAGGPFYNEQFF; DNA: TGTGCCAGCAGCCAAGATATGAGACTAGCGGGAGGGCCCTTTTACAATGAGCAGTTCTTC
size: NA; V: TRBV19; J: TRBJ1-2; D: TRBD1; CDR3: CASTPDRDGYTF; DNA: TGTGCCAGTACCCCGGACAGGGATGGCTACACCTTC
size: once; V: TRBV4-2; J: TRBJ2-7; D: NA; CDR3: CASSQETRGYEQYF; DNA: TGTGCCAGCAGCCAAGAGACTAGGGGCTACGAGCAGTACTTC
size: once; V: TRBV4-1; J: TRBJ1-1; D: TRBD1; CDR3: CASSQVRGLRNLNTEAFF; DNA: TGCGCCAGCAGCCAAGTGAGGGGGCTCCGCAACTTGAACACTGAAGCTTTCTTT
size: NA; V: TRBV28; J: TRBJ2-1; D: TRBD1; CDR3: CAIQEPGQGLYNEQFF; DNA: TGTGCCATCCAAGAACCGGGACAGGGTCTCTACAATGAGCAGTTCTTC
size: NA; V: TRBV6-5; J: TRBJ2-4; D: TRBD1; CDR3: CASSRDSTKNIQYF; DNA: TGTGCCAGCAGCCGGGACAGCACCAAAAACATTCAGTACTTC
size: NA; V: TRBV27; J: TRBJ2-5; D: TRBD2; CDR3: CASSFLEAGGIQETQYF; DNA: TGTGCCAGCAGTTTTCTTGAAGCGGGGGGGATCCAAGAGACCCAGTACTTC
size: NA; V: TRBV2; J: TRBJ2-3; D: NA; CDR3: CASSGQAGRTDTQYF; DNA: TGTGCCAGCTCCGGACAAGCAGGGCGCACAGATACGCAGTATTTT
size: NA; V: TRBV6-1; J: TRBJ2-1; D: TRBD2; CDR3: CASSAPSGGGYEQFF; DNA: TGTGCCAGCAGTGCGCCTAGCGGGGGTGGATATGAGCAGTTCTTC
size: NA; V: TRBV5-6; J: TRBJ1-3; D: NA; CDR3: CASSLLEASSGNTIYF; DNA: TGTGCCAGCAGCTTGTTGGAGGCGAGCTCTGGAAACACCATATATTTT
size: NA; V: TRBV28; J: TRBJ2-3; D: NA; CDR3: CASSLGQSVTDTQYF; DNA: TGTGCCAGCAGTTTAGGGCAATCCGTCACAGATACGCAGTATTTT